This T cell receptor beta chain was documented in a study of T cells in localized non-small cell lung cancer. Notes on the study in general: There were a median around 53 of the top 100 tumor clones appearing in adjacent lung. Sequencing covered just one tumor region, so heterogeneity cannot be ruled out. Tumor trailed uninvolved adjacent lung in T cell clonality, which peaked there.

About this clone itself: Its antigen is as yet unknown.

Some clones are missing from TCRdb's copy, which holds only in-frame ones; the method was immunoSEQ multiplex PCR. The repertoire holds 86,000 or so clones, roughly 81% seen once, with approximately 3% in the top ten. The V and J ends lost 1 base and 6 bases, in that order; junction bases with no gene match: 0. The CDR3 runs 13 residues. Looked up from germline, CDR1 is SEHNR and CDR2 is FQNEAQ (reference sequence). This material consisted of peripheral blood, taken before any cancer treatment. The sequence came from a man between 35 and 75 years old with stage I lung adenocarcinoma. The V and J genes are TRBV7-9 and TRBJ2-3, with 8 nucleotides matching TRBD1. For the CDR3, the DNA is TGTGCCAGCAGCTTAGGACAGGGGGATACGCAGTATTTT. Protein: CASSLGQGDTQYF.